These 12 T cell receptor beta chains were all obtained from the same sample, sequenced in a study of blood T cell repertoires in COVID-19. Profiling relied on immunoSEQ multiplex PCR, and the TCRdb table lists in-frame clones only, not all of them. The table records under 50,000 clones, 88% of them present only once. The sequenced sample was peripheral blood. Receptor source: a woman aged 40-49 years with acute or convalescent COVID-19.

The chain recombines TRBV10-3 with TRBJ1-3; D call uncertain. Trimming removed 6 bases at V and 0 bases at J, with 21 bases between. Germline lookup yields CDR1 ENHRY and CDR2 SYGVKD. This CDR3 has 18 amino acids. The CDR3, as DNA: TGTGCCATCAGGGACCGTCGGCTCGGGGTCGGCTCTGGAAACACCATATATTTT. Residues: CAIRDRRLGVGSGNTIYF.

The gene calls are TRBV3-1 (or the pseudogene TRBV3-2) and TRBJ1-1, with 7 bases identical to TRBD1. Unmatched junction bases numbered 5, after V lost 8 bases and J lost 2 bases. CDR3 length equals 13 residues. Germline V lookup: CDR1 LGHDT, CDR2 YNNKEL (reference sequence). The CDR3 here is CASGYRGNTEAFF. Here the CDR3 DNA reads TGTGCCAGCGGTTACAGGGGTAACACTGAAGCTTTCTTT.

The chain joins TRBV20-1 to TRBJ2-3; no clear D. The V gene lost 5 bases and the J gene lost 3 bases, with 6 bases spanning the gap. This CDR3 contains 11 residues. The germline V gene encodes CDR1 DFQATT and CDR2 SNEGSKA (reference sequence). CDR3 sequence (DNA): TGCAGTGCTCTGCAGACAGATACGCAGTATTTT. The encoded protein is CSALQTDTQYF.

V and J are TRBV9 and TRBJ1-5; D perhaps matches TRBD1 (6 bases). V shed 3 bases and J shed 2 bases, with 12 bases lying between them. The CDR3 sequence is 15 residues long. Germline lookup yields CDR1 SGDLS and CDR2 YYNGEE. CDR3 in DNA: TGTGCCAGCAGCGCAGGGGTATTCGGCAATCAGCCCCAGCATTTT. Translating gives CASSAGVFGNQPQHF. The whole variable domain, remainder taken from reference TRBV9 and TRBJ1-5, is DSGVTQTPKHLITATGQRVTLRCSPRSGDLSVYWYQQSLDQGLQFLIQYYNGEERAKGNILERFSAQQFPDLHSELNLSSLELGDSALYFCASSAGVFGNQPQHFGDGTRLSIL.

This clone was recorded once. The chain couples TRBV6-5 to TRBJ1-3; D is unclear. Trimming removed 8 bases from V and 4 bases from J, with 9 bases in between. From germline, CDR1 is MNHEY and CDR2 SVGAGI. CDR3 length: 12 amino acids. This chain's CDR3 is CASDWAGNTIYF. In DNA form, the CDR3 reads TGTGCCAGCGATTGGGCCGGAAACACCATATATTTT.

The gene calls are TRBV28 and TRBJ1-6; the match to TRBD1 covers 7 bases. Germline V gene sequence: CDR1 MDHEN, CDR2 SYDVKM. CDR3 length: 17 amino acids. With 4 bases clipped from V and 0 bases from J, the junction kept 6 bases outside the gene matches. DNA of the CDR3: TGTGCCAGCAGTTGGGACAGAGAGAGCTCCTATAATTCACCCCTCCACTTT. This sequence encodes CASSWDRESSYNSPLHF.

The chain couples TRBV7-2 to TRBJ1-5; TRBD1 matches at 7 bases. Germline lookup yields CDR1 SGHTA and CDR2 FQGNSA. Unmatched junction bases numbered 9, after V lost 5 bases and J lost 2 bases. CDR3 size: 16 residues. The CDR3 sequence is CASSPQGGGGNQPQHF. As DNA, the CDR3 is TGTGCCAGCAGCCCCCAGGGGGGTGGCGGCAATCAGCCCCAGCATTTT.

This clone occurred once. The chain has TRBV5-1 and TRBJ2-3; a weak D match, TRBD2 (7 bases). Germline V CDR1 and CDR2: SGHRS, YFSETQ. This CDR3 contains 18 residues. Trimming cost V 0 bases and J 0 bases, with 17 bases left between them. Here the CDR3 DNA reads TGCGCCAGCAGCTTGGGGTACGGCGCGGGGGCTAGCACAGATACGCAGTATTTT. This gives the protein CASSLGYGAGASTDTQYF.

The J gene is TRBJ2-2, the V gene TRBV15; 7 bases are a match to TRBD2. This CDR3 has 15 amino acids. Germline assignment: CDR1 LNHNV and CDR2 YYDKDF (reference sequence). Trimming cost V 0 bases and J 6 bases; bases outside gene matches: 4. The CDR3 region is CATSREASGAGELFF. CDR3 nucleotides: TGTGCCACCAGCAGAGAAGCAAGCGGGGCCGGGGAGCTGTTTTTT.

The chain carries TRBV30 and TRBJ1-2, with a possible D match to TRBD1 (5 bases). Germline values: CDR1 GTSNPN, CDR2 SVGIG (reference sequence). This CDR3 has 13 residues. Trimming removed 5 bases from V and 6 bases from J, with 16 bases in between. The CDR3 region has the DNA TGTGCCTGGGGCTCCCAGGGCGCGAATGGCTACACCTTC. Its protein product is CAWGSQGANGYTF.

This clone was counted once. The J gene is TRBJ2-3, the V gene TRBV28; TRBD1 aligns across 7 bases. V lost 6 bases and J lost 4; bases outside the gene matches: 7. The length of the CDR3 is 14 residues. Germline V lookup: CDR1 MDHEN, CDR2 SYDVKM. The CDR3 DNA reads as TGTGCCAGCAGCCAGGGGGTTCGGGCAGATACGCAGTATTTT. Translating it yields CASSQGVRADTQYF.

This CDR3 is CASSGTGRYEQYF. In DNA, the CDR3 is TGTGCCAGTAGCGGGACAGGGCGCTACGAGCAGTACTTC. The rearrangement links TRBV19 to TRBJ2-7; the match to TRBD1 covers 9 bases. Germline V gene lookup returns CDR1 LNHDA and CDR2 SQIVND (reference sequence). The trim removed 6 bases at V and 3 bases at J, leaving 3 bases unmatched. The CDR3 has 13 amino acids. Complete variable domain (other parts from reference TRBV19 and TRBJ2-7): DGGITQSPKYLFRKEGQNVTLSCEQNLNHDAMYWYRQDPGQGLRLIYYSQIVNDFQKGDIAEGYSVSREKKESFPLTVTSAQKNPTAFYLCASSGTGRYEQYFGPGTRLTVT.